This T cell receptor beta chain comes out of a study of shared clonotypes between healthy human individuals. The protocol was immunoSEQ multiplex PCR, while the TCRdb copy is restricted to in-frame clones and leaves out a portion. The sample lists approximately 600,000 clones, 85% to 95% occurring once. CD8 cells classed as naive were CD45RO-negative and positively selected for CCR7, excluding terminally differentiated effector memory CD45RA+ cells. Germline V gene data show CDR1 as MNHEY and CDR2 as SMNVEV (reference sequence). The CDR3 sequence is 13 residues long. V lost 1 base, J lost 4 bases, and 5 bases lay in between.

This sequence joins TRBV27 and TRBJ1-5; unclear D gene. The sequenced material came from naive CD8+ T cells sorted from blood. This clonotype was obtained from a young woman in good health. The chain's CDR3 is CASSLWTNQPQHF. The DNA for the CDR3 is TGTGCCAGCAGTTTATGGACTAATCAGCCCCAGCATTTT.